These 23 T cell receptor beta chains came from one sample sequenced in a study of T-cell reconstitution after alpha-beta-depleted transplantation in children. Molecular barcoding with unique molecular identifiers was used for the TCRbeta library. TCRdb re-analysed the PCR reads in MiXCR, keeping a single row per CDR3 protein. Of approximately 130,000 distinct CDR3 sequences listed, roughly 10% are singletons. Here the sequenced sample was PBMCs, mostly from graft donor cells, taken 180 days after TCRalphabeta/CD19-depleted stem cell transplant. All receptors derive from a girl under three years old who had a stem cell transplant for combined immunodeficiency, so the T cells may come from the graft donor.

This clonotype was seen repeatedly, ten times or more. The chain carries TRBV4-2 and TRBJ1-1; D not resolved. The length of the CDR3 is 17 residues. Germline V gene sequence: CDR1 LGHNA, CDR2 YNFKEQ. V lost 0 bases and J lost 0, with 14 bases in between. The DNA of the CDR3 is TGTGCCAGCAGCCAAGATCCTCCGGGCCAGATGAACACTGAAGCTTTCTTT. Translated: CASSQDPPGQMNTEAFF.

This clonotype was detected a few times. The chain recombines TRBV5-1 with TRBJ2-3, with 10 bases lining up with TRBD1. The V segment lost 7 bases and the J segment 2 bases; nucleotides outside the gene matches: 7. The CDR3 has 15 amino acids. Germline loops: CDR1 SGHRS, CDR2 YFSETQ. The CDR3 region has the DNA TGCGCCAGCGCTGGGGACAGGGGACACACAGATACGCAGTATTTT. It encodes CASAGDRGHTDTQYF.

The chain couples TRBV10-3 to TRBJ1-3; the D is unclear. Germline V CDR1 and CDR2: ENHRY, SYGVKD. V was trimmed by 3 bases and J by 0 bases, leaving 12 bases between them. The CDR3 consists of 16 residues. The CDR3 DNA reads TGTGCCATCAGTGATCGGGATAAATTCTCTGGAAACACCATATATTTT. Its protein is CAISDRDKFSGNTIYF.

This clonotype was detected many times. The rearrangement links TRBV7-2 to TRBJ2-2, with 10 positions matching TRBD2. Germline CDR1 and CDR2: SGHTA and FQGNSA. Germline trimming cut 0 bases from V and 3 bases from J; bases unmatched to any gene: 4. The CDR3 is 17 residues long. The CDR3 loop reads CASSLAPSGSHTGELFF. The CDR3 DNA is TGTGCCAGCAGCTTAGCCCCTAGCGGGAGCCACACCGGGGAGCTGTTTTTT. The whole variable domain, filled in from reference TRBV7-2 and TRBJ2-2, reads GAGVSQSPSNKVTEKGKDVELRCDPISGHTALYWYRQSLGQGLEFLIYFQGNSAPDKSGLPSDRFSAERTGGSVSTLTIQRTQQEDSAVYLCASSLAPSGSHTGELFFGEGSRLTVL.

CDR3 sequence: CASSYGPGLREQYF. The CDR3, as DNA: TGTGCCAGCAGTTACGGTCCAGGTTTGAGGGAGCAGTACTTC. The J gene is TRBJ2-7, the V gene TRBV6-5; D is unresolved. The V gene lost 2 bases and the J gene lost 7 bases, with 15 bases spanning the gap. Germline V CDR1 and CDR2: MNHEY, SVGAGI. The length of the CDR3 is 14 residues.

This clonotype showed up just a few times. The rearrangement joins TRBV7-3 to TRBJ2-3; 8 nucleotides align to TRBD2. Germline loops: CDR1 SGHTA, CDR2 FQGTGA. With V trimmed by 2 bases and J by 7 bases, 11 bases remained unmatched. The CDR3 has 16 amino acids. For the CDR3, the DNA is TGTGCCAGCAGCTTAGGACCCAGCGGGGGACCAAATACGCAGTATTTT. It codes for CASSLGPSGGPNTQYF.

The genes are TRBV5-1 and TRBJ2-1; possible D gene TRBD2, 7 bases. There are 16 residues in the CDR3. CDR1 and CDR2 from the germline V gene are SGHRS and YFSETQ. Trimming stripped 0 bases from V and 2 bases from J, with 12 bases between. The chain's CDR3 is CASSLVGAGAYNEQFF. The DNA of the CDR3 is TGCGCCAGCAGCTTGGTGGGGGCGGGGGCCTACAATGAGCAGTTCTTC.

In this sample, this clonotype turned up a few times. The V gene is TRBV7-8, the J gene TRBJ2-4; D not resolved. The germline V gene has CDR1 SGHVS and CDR2 FQNEAQ. The CDR3 loop spans 17 amino acids. Trimming took off 1 base at V and 0 bases at J, with 13 bases between the two ends. As DNA, the CDR3 is TGTGCCAGCAGCTTAGTGGGCCTATACCTAGCCAAAAACATTCAGTACTTC. Translation: CASSLVGLYLAKNIQYF. Combining the CDR3 with reference TRBV7-8 and TRBJ2-4 gives the whole variable domain GAGVSQSPRYKVAKRGQDVALRCDPISGHVSLFWYQQALGQGPEFLTYFQNEAQLDKSGLPSDRFFAERPEGSVSTLKIQRTQQEDSAVYLCASSLVGLYLAKNIQYFGAGTRLSVL.

This clonotype was recorded many times. This rearrangement joins TRBV6-1 to TRBJ2-3, with D maybe TRBD2 (5 bases). Germline V CDR1 and CDR2: MNHNS, SASEGT. This CDR3 comprises 14 residues. Trimming left V 6 bases short and J 3 bases short, with 13 bases between. CDR3 sequence: CASSRGVGTDTQYF. CDR3 sequence (DNA): TGTGCCAGCAGCCGGGGAGTGGGAACAGATACGCAGTATTTT.

This clonotype was recorded only once. This could be a read error, since a much larger clone is one nucleotide away. The chain is built from TRBV29-1 and TRBJ2-7, with D perhaps matching TRBD1 (5 bases). CDR3 length equals 12 residues. In germline, CDR1 is SQVTM, CDR2 ANQGSEA. V was trimmed by 2 bases and J by 8 bases, leaving 13 bases between them. CDR3 nucleotides: TGCAGCGTTGAATTATCAGGGTACAAGCAGTACTTC. Amino acids: CSVELSGYKQYF.

The sample holds a few counts of this clonotype. This chain connects TRBV2 to TRBJ2-4, with unresolved D. Germline CDR1 and CDR2: SNHLY and FYNNEI. V lost 0 bases, J lost 4 bases, and 25 bases lay in between. The CDR3 is 20 amino acids. Written as DNA, the CDR3 is TGTGCCAGCAGTGAAGCGCTTCATCCAGTCTCCGCTGGCGATAAAAACATTCAGTACTTC. This sequence encodes CASSEALHPVSAGDKNIQYF.

V and J are TRBV28 and TRBJ2-5; D tentatively fits TRBD1 or TRBD2 (5 bases each). CDR1 and CDR2 from the germline V gene are MDHEN and SYDVKM. This CDR3 region has 13 residues. V lost 4 bases and J 4 bases, leaving 10 bases between the germline ends. CDR3 DNA: TGTGCCAGCAGTTGCGAGGGGCTAGAGACCCAGTACTTC. Amino acids: CASSCEGLETQYF. The variable domain in full, completed from reference TRBV28 and TRBJ2-5, reads DVKVTQSSRYLVKRTGEKVFLECVQDMDHENMFWYRQDPGLGLRLIYFSYDVKMKEKGDIPEGYSVSREKKERFSLILESASTNQTSMYLCASSCEGLETQYFGPGTRLLVL.

This clonotype was counted between two and nine times. The V gene is TRBV20-1, the J gene TRBJ2-1, with 7 bases that match TRBD1. Germline CDR1 is DFQATT and CDR2 is SNEGSKA (reference sequence). V was pared by 0 bases and J by 0 bases, with 8 bases of the junction left unmatched. This CDR3 spans 17 amino acids. The CDR3 DNA is TGCAGTGCTAGAGAGGGACAGTGGTCAAGCTCCTACAATGAGCAGTTCTTC. The encoded protein is CSAREGQWSSSYNEQFF.

This clonotype turned up a few times. J is TRBJ2-7 and V is TRBV10-3; the match to TRBD1 covers 10 bases. The CDR3 covers 13 residues. The trim removed 6 bases at V and 6 bases at J, leaving 5 bases unmatched. Germline loops: CDR1 ENHRY, CDR2 SYGVKD. CDR3 sequence (DNA): TGTGCCATCAGCGGGACAGGGGTAAGCGAGCAGTACTTC. Protein product: CAISGTGVSEQYF.

The chain is built from TRBV20-1 and TRBJ2-1; D is ambiguous. CDR3 length: 13 residues. Germline CDR1 reads DFQATT; CDR2 reads SNEGSKA (reference sequence). V was pared by 2 bases and J by 4 bases, with 9 bases between. CDR3 sequence (DNA): TGCAGTGCTAGAACACAAAATTACAATGAGCAGTTCTTC. The encoded protein is CSARTQNYNEQFF.

This clonotype was observed many times. This sequence joins TRBV5-6 and TRBJ2-1, with TRBD2 identical over 8 bases. Germline V lookup: CDR1 SGHDT, CDR2 YYEEEE. V was clipped by 1 base and J by 8 bases; unmatched bases: 11. CDR3 size: 16 residues. CDR3 amino acids: CASSLYGTSQLDEQFF. The CDR3 DNA follows: TGTGCCAGCAGCTTGTATGGGACTAGTCAGTTAGATGAGCAGTTCTTC.

Details on this clonotype: A junction boundary mismatches the germline segment, possibly from a read error. The rearrangement uses TRBV20-1 and TRBJ2-1, with 9 bases lining up with TRBD1. The CDR3 length is 13 residues. Germline CDR1 and CDR2: DFQATT and SNEGSKA (reference sequence). CDR3 nucleotides: TGCAGTGCTAGGAAGGGTCCCGGGACAGGGCTGCTCTTC. Translating gives CSARKGPGTGLLF.

The chain uses TRBV20-1 and TRBJ1-1, with D tentatively TRBD1 (5 bases). This CDR3 is 15 amino acids long. In germline, CDR1 is DFQATT, CDR2 SNEGSKA (reference sequence). V dropped 2 bases and J dropped 0 bases, with 13 bases sitting between them. The DNA for the CDR3 is TGCAGTGCTAGACGGGACCGGTCCCTGAACACTGAAGCTTTCTTT. Translated: CSARRDRSLNTEAFF.

This clonotype was counted only a few times. This chain uses TRBV6-1 with TRBJ2-7, with TRBD2 identical over 7 bases. The CDR3 contains 15 residues. Germline V gene sequence: CDR1 MNHNS, CDR2 SASEGT. V dropped 7 bases and J dropped 0; count of bases not matched to a gene: 9. CDR3 nucleotides: TGTGCCAGCAACAAAGCCCGGGGGGACTCCTACGAGCAGTACTTC. Translated, it gives CASNKARGDSYEQYF.

This chain links TRBV11-2 with TRBJ1-1; D not resolved. Between the trimmed V and J ends, which lost 1 base and 8 bases, there was a span of 8 bases. Germline V lookup: CDR1 SGHAT, CDR2 FQNNGV. CDR3 length equals 12 residues. The CDR3 nucleotides are TGTGCCAGCAGCTTAGGGTCCGGGGAAGCTTTCTTT. It translates to CASSLGSGEAFF. The full variable domain, its missing parts supplied by reference TRBV11-2 and TRBJ1-1, is EAGVAQSPRYKIIEKRQSVAFWCNPISGHATLYWYQQILGQGPKLLIQFQNNGVVDDSQLPKDRFSAERLKGVDSTLKIQPAKLEDSAVYLCASSLGSGEAFFGQGTRLTVV.

This chain joins TRBV27 and TRBJ2-7; TRBD1 agrees at 11 bases. V lost 5 bases to trimming and J lost 3 bases; unmatched junction nucleotides: 6. The CDR3 covers 15 residues. Germline V gene sequence: CDR1 MNHEY, CDR2 SMNVEV (reference sequence). As DNA, the CDR3 is TGTGCCAGCAGTACAACCGGGACAGGGGGCTACGAGCAGTACTTC. Its translation: CASSTTGTGGYEQYF.

Ten or more counts support this clonotype. CDR3 sequence: CASSLDGGQETQYF. DNA of the CDR3: TGTGCCAGCAGCTTAGATGGAGGCCAAGAGACCCAGTACTTC. This chain uses TRBV7-2 with TRBJ2-5; D might be TRBD2 (5 bases). V was cut by 1 base and J by 1 base, with 7 bases left in between. Germline V gene lookup returns CDR1 SGHTA and CDR2 FQGNSA. The CDR3 has 14 amino acids.

This clonotype was counted only a few times. This sequence joins TRBV20-1 and TRBJ2-1; perhaps TRBD2 as D (6 bases). Trimming cost V 5 bases and J 0 bases, with 14 bases left between them. CDR1 is DFQATT and CDR2 is SNEGSKA in the germline V gene (reference sequence). This CDR3 has 15 residues. CDR3 residues: CSAWDLPRSYNEQFF. CDR3 DNA: TGCAGTGCTTGGGACTTACCCCGCTCCTACAATGAGCAGTTCTTC.